This T cell receptor (beta chain) was documented in a study of T cell changes during pregnancy in multiple sclerosis. Method: immunoSEQ multiplex PCR; TCRdb's copy keeps in-frame clones and lacks some. The top ten clones hold 2.2% of a sample with about 57,000 clones, over 75% of them seen once. This clone appeared a single time. CDR3 length: 15 residues. The germline V gene encodes CDR1 SGHRS and CDR2 YFSETQ. V was clipped by 0 bases and J by 4 bases, with 13 bases between them. This TCR was sampled from a female donor in good health, enrolled as a control in a pregnancy study. The input for sequencing was peripheral blood, taken in the first trimester of pregnancy. The rearrangement links TRBV5-1 to TRBJ2-5, with D perhaps matching TRBD2 (7 bases). Here the CDR3 DNA reads TGCGCCAGCAGCTTGGAGGGGGGGATGGCAGAGACCCAGTACTTC. It codes for CASSLEGGMAETQYF.